These T cell receptor beta chains were read from a single sample in a study of cytomegalovirus exposure and HLA in healthy donors. Measured with immunoSEQ multiplex PCR; TCRdb has only the in-frame clones, and not every one. The sample shows roughly 100,000 clones, 82% of them seen only once. The specimen was PBMCs. These receptors originate from a man aged 50 to 60 in good health and CMV-seronegative. The CDR3 runs from the conserved cysteine through the conserved F or W. D genes are given only for firm matches. Clone size, where shown, is once, few, many, or a class for clones that have expanded.

NA,TRBJ1-1,NA,TRBV5-1,CASSRGQGTEAFF,TGCGCCAGCAGCCGTGGGCAGGGAACTGAAGCTTTCTTT
TRBD1,TRBJ2-7,once,TRBV18,CASSPRTGDYEQYF,TGTGCCAGCTCACCCCGGACAGGGGACTACGAGCAGTACTTC
NA,TRBJ2-2,once,TRBV5-1,CASSKTAGSGELFF,TGCGCCAGCAGCAAAACGGCGGGGTCCGGGGAGCTGTTTTTT
TRBD1,TRBJ2-7,NA,TRBV10-3,CAISERDSYEQYF,TGTGCCATCAGTGAGAGGGACAGCTACGAGCAGTACTTC
NA,TRBJ2-7,NA,TRBV7-9,CASAETEHYEQYF,TGTGCCAGCGCGGAGACAGAACACTACGAGCAGTACTTC
NA,TRBJ2-2,NA,TRBV7-2,CASSLNSGLTNGELFF,TGTGCCAGCAGCTTGAATTCGGGGTTAACCAACGGGGAGCTGTTTTTT
NA,TRBJ2-5,NA,TRBV6-5,CASSYGGTQETQYF,TGTGCCAGCAGTTACGGAGGGACCCAAGAGACCCAGTACTTC
TRBD2,TRBJ2-2,once,TRBV5-1,CASSLRIAGEHTGELFF,TGCGCCAGCAGCTTGCGCATAGCGGGAGAGCACACCGGGGAGCTGTTTTTT
TRBD1,TRBJ1-4,NA,TRBV9,CASSGDSTNEKLFF,TGTGCCAGCAGCGGGGACAGTACTAATGAAAAACTGTTTTTT
TRBD1,TRBJ1-1,NA,TRBV7-2,CASSEGTANTEAFF,TGTGCCAGCAGCGAAGGGACAGCGAACACTGAAGCTTTCTTT
NA,TRBJ1-6,NA,TRBV5-1,CASSQTVSYNSPLHF,TGCGCCAGCAGCCAGACAGTCTCCTATAATTCACCCCTCCACTTT
TRBD2,TRBJ2-1,NA,TRBV7-2,CASSLEGLATNEQFF,TGTGCCAGCAGCTTAGAGGGACTAGCGACTAATGAGCAGTTCTTC
NA,TRBJ2-7,NA,TRBV7-9,CASSIWSYEQYF,TGTGCCAGCAGCATCTGGAGTTACGAGCAGTACTTC
NA,TRBJ1-1,NA,TRBV27,CASSLSRARASEAFF,TGTGCCAGCAGTTTATCGCGGGCCCGTGCCAGTGAAGCTTTCTTT
NA,TRBJ1-1,NA,TRBV28,CASSLRTEAFF,TGTGCCAGCAGTTTGCGGACTGAAGCTTTCTTT
NA,TRBJ2-3,NA,TRBV25-1,CASSSGTDTQYF,TGTGCCAGCAGCTCTGGCACAGATACGCAGTATTTT
TRBD2,TRBJ2-2,NA,TRBV2,CASRPTSGSIGELFF,TGTGCCAGCAGACCCACGAGCGGGAGTATCGGGGAGCTGTTTTTT
NA,TRBJ1-1,once,TRBV5-1,CASSRAGGDGNTEAFF,TGCGCCAGCAGCCGTGCCGGGGGGGACGGGAACACTGAAGCTTTCTTT
TRBD2,TRBJ2-7,once,TRBV15,CATSRGGLAGDYEQYF,TGTGCCACCAGCAGAGGGGGACTAGCGGGAGACTACGAGCAGTACTTC
NA,TRBJ1-1,few,TRBV18,CASSRTANTEAFF,TGTGCCAGCTCACGGACAGCGAACACTGAAGCTTTCTTT
TRBD1,TRBJ1-1,NA,TRBV5-1,CASSLGTGGWTEAFF,TGCGCCAGCAGCTTAGGGACAGGGGGGTGGACTGAAGCTTTCTTT
TRBD1,TRBJ1-1,NA,TRBV5-1,CASSSDRLNTEAFF,TGCGCCAGCAGCTCGGACAGGTTGAACACTGAAGCTTTCTTT